One sample yielded the 11 T cell receptor beta chains listed below, sequenced in a study of CD8+CD57+ T cells in acquired aplastic anemia. Profiling of TCR beta VDJ combinations and CDR3 sequences used genomic DNA as template. MiXCR, applied by TCRdb to the reads, yields one record per CDR3 protein. Altogether 150,000 to 180,000 distinct CDR3 sequences are present, approximately 52% being singletons, with the ten largest covering about 12%. Previously, flow cytometry had revealed CD8+CD57+ cell expansion in the patients chosen for sequencing. The sequencing sample was made of sorted CD4+, CD8+, or CD8+CD57+ T cells (not recorded which) from PBMCs. These receptors originate from a human donor with aplastic anemia.

This clonotype was recorded at least ten times. In DNA form, the CDR3 reads TGCGCCAGCAGCTTGTCTAGGGACAGGTACTACAATGAGCAGTTCTTC. Residues: CASSLSRDRYYNEQFF. This sequence joins TRBV5-1 and TRBJ2-1, with 8 positions matching TRBD1. This CDR3 is 16 amino acids long. CDR1 and CDR2 from the germline V gene are SGHRS and YFSETQ. The V and J ends lost 1 base and 3 bases, in that order; junction bases with no gene match: 6.

The J gene is TRBJ1-5, the V gene TRBV27; TRBD1 matches 7 bases. The CDR3 contains 13 residues. Per germline, CDR1 MNHEY and CDR2 SMNVEV (reference sequence). Germline trimming cut 6 bases from V and 6 bases from J; bases unmatched to any gene: 5. The CDR3 is CASRWDRIQPQHF. The CDR3 DNA reads TGTGCCAGCAGATGGGACAGAATTCAGCCCCAGCATTTT.

This clonotype has a count of ten or more. J is TRBJ2-5 and V is TRBV27; D may be TRBD1 or TRBD2 (6 bases each). This CDR3 comprises 15 residues. Trimming removed 6 bases at V and 2 bases at J, with 16 bases between. The germline V gene encodes CDR1 MNHEY and CDR2 SMNVEV (reference sequence). This CDR3 is CASRLVVGGQETQYF. The CDR3 nucleotides are TGTGCCAGCAGATTGGTCGTAGGGGGGCAAGAGACCCAGTACTTC.

The genes are TRBV6-1 and TRBJ2-5, with 10 positions matching TRBD2. CDR1 and CDR2 from the germline V gene are MNHNS and SASEGT. Unmatched junction bases numbered 6, after V lost 3 bases and J lost 2 bases. This CDR3 spans 16 amino acids. CDR3 bases: TGTGCCAGCAGTGAGTCTAGCGGGGGCCATCAAGAGACCCAGTACTTC. Translated, it gives CASSESSGGHQETQYF.

This clonotype came up many times. J is TRBJ1-5 and V is TRBV15; weak D call: TRBD1 (5 bases). Germline loops: CDR1 LNHNV, CDR2 YYDKDF (reference sequence). Deletions cut 9 bases from V and 3 bases from J, with 24 bases between. The CDR3 contains 17 residues. CDR3 protein: CATQSPDSSLLNQPQHF. The CDR3 DNA reads TGTGCCACACAGTCCCCCGACAGCTCCCTTCTCAATCAGCCCCAGCATTTT.

This clonotype was recorded at least ten times. V gene TRBV9 combines with J gene TRBJ2-2; 15 nucleotides match TRBD2. The germline gives CDR1 SGDLS, CDR2 YYNGEE. This CDR3 has 17 residues. V shed 2 bases, J shed 4 bases, and the junction held 3 bases outside the gene matches. CDR3 region: CASSVWTSGGGTGELFF. In nucleotides, the CDR3 is TGTGCCAGCAGCGTTTGGACTAGCGGGGGGGGCACCGGGGAGCTGTTTTTT. The full variable domain, its missing parts supplied by reference TRBV9 and TRBJ2-2, is DSGVTQTPKHLITATGQRVTLRCSPRSGDLSVYWYQQSLDQGLQFLIQYYNGEERAKGNILERFSAQQFPDLHSELNLSSLELGDSALYFCASSVWTSGGGTGELFFGEGSRLTVL.

The chain is built from TRBV10-2 and TRBJ1-2; weak D call: TRBD1 (5 bases). Deletions cut 8 bases from V and 3 bases from J, with 19 bases between. The CDR3 has 15 residues. The germline CDR1 and CDR2 sequences are WSHSY and SAAADI. Here the CDR3 reads CASFIPAGKDYGYTF. The CDR3 bases are TGCGCCAGCTTTATACCGGCAGGGAAAGACTATGGCTACACCTTC.

V gene TRBV25-1 combines with J gene TRBJ2-1; D is ambiguous. This CDR3 is 13 amino acids long. V dropped 3 bases and J dropped 8 bases, with 11 bases sitting between them. The germline V gene has CDR1 MGHDK and CDR2 SYGVNS. CDR3 in DNA: TGTGCCAGCAGTGACGCTATAGTAGATGAGCAGTTCTTC. This gives the protein CASSDAIVDEQFF.

This clonotype appeared once. This chain uses TRBV29-1 with TRBJ1-1, with D possibly TRBD1 on 6 matching bases. Germline CDR1 and CDR2: SQVTM and ANQGSEA. The CDR3 runs to 14 residues. V gave up 4 bases and J gave up 1 base, with 13 bases separating them. The CDR3 DNA follows: TGCAGCGTTGCGGCAGGGGTATGGAACACTGAAGCTTTCTTT. It is translated as CSVAAGVWNTEAFF.

This clonotype was picked up many times. The chain is built from TRBV7-9 and TRBJ1-1; D not resolved. Trimming took 7 bases from V and 1 from J, leaving 7 bases between them. The CDR3 is made up of 12 amino acids. Germline assignment: CDR1 SEHNR and CDR2 FQNEAQ (reference sequence). CDR3 in amino acids: CASTQANTEAFF. CDR3 DNA: TGTGCCAGCACCCAGGCGAACACTGAAGCTTTCTTT.

This clonotype has a count of ten or more. The chain employs TRBV20-1 and TRBJ2-3; D possibly corresponds to TRBD1 (6 bases). V lost 3 bases to trimming and J lost 4 bases, with 11 bases between them. This CDR3 is built from 13 residues. CDR1 and CDR2 from the germline V gene are DFQATT and SNEGSKA (reference sequence). The CDR3 reads CSASGTLPDTQYF. In nucleotides, the CDR3 is TGCAGTGCTAGCGGGACATTGCCAGATACGCAGTATTTT.